Below are 13 T cell receptor beta chains sequenced from a single sample in a study of blood T cell repertoires in COVID-19. Repertoires were generated with immunoSEQ multiplex PCR, while TCRdb's copy carries only in-frame clones and drops some. This sample has 150,000 to 200,000 clones, with approximately 86% found just once. The sequencing sample was made of peripheral blood. These receptors were taken from a man aged 45-60 years with active or convalescent COVID-19.

The genes are TRBV5-4 and TRBJ2-1; D uncertain. This CDR3 region has 13 residues. With 1 base removed from V and 4 bases from J, the gap between germline ends came to 6 bases. Germline CDR1 and CDR2: SGHNT and YYREEE (reference sequence). CDR3 DNA sequence: TGTGCCAGCAGCTTGTCCCCTTACAATGAGCAGTTCTTC. Amino acids: CASSLSPYNEQFF.

The chain uses TRBV19 and TRBJ1-1; 9 bases line up with TRBD1. There are 15 residues in the CDR3. V gave up 3 bases and J gave up 7 bases; unmatched junction bases: 9. CDR1 LNHDA and CDR2 SQIVND come from the germline V gene (reference sequence). CDR3 in amino acids: CASSIDLTGGGEAFF. CDR3 DNA sequence: TGTGCCAGTAGTATCGACCTGACAGGGGGAGGTGAAGCTTTCTTT.

The chain combines TRBV15 with TRBJ1-2; 7 bases match TRBD1. CDR1 and CDR2 from the germline V gene are LNHNV and YYDKDF (reference sequence). Trimming at V came to 2 bases and at J to 1 base, leaving 4 bases not matched to a gene. The CDR3 is 15 amino acids. CDR3 residues: CATSRTSGGNYGYTF. DNA for the CDR3: TGTGCCACCAGCAGAACATCAGGGGGTAACTATGGCTACACCTTC.

This clone was seen once. The V gene is TRBV7-2, the J gene TRBJ1-2, with 7 bases identical to TRBD1. V trimming: 4 bases; J trimming: 4 bases; junction bases outside the gene matches: 3. Germline V gives CDR1 SGHTA, CDR2 FQGNSA. This CDR3 spans 13 amino acids. The CDR3 region is CASSSDRLYGYTF. CDR3 bases: TGTGCCAGCAGCTCGGACAGGCTCTATGGCTACACCTTC.

This rearrangement joins TRBV12-3 or TRBV12-4 to TRBJ1-5, with 7 bases matching TRBD1. CDR3 length: 12 residues. With 6 bases clipped from V and 11 bases from J, the junction kept 7 bases outside the gene matches. This chain's CDR3 is CASSRDRASQHF. CDR3 in DNA: TGTGCCAGCAGCCGGGACAGAGCATCCCAGCATTTT.

This CDR3 is CATSGLAGGPDTQYF. The CDR3 DNA is TGTGCCACCAGTGGACTAGCGGGAGGGCCAGATACGCAGTATTTT. This chain uses TRBV24-1 with TRBJ2-3; 14 bases are shared with TRBD2. From germline, CDR1 is KGHDR and CDR2 SFDVKD. V lost 5 bases and J lost 4; bases outside the gene matches: 1. The CDR3 extends over 15 amino acids.

The chain joins TRBV30 to TRBJ1-1; D is uncertain. This CDR3 is 11 amino acids long. V was trimmed by 2 bases and J by 2 bases, leaving 3 bases between them. Per the germline V gene, CDR1 is GTSNPN and CDR2 is SVGIG (reference sequence). The DNA for the CDR3 is TGTGCCTGGAGTTTAAACACTGAAGCTTTCTTT. It yields the protein CAWSLNTEAFF.

The chain has TRBV7-2 and TRBJ2-7, with D possibly being TRBD2 (6 bases). The CDR3 runs to 16 residues. Germline CDR1 and CDR2: SGHTA and FQGNSA. V was shortened by 3 bases and J by 4 bases, with 19 bases between the two germline ends. Here the CDR3 DNA reads TGTGCCAGCAGCTTCGGCGGGACTCGGCTTCTATACGAGCAGTACTTC. Protein: CASSFGGTRLLYEQYF.

This rearrangement joins TRBV7-7 to TRBJ2-5; TRBD2 is a possible D gene (6 bases). Looked up from germline, CDR1 is SSHAT and CDR2 is FNYEAQ (reference sequence). The CDR3 loop spans 13 amino acids. The V end was cut by 3 bases, the J end by 1 base, with 6 bases between. CDR3 in DNA: TGTGCCAGCAGCTTGGGGGGCCAAGAGACCCAGTACTTC. This codes for CASSLGGQETQYF.

The chain has TRBV12-5 and TRBJ1-3; maybe TRBD1 (6 bases). The CDR3 covers 11 residues. CDR1 LGHNT and CDR2 FRNRAP come from the germline V gene. Trimming cost V 9 bases and J 13 bases, with 16 bases left between them. In nucleotides, the CDR3 is TGTGCTAGCGGAACCACGGGACAAATATATTTT. Protein: CASGTTGQIYF.

The V gene is TRBV2, the J gene TRBJ2-2; 7 bases match TRBD2. Germline V lookup: CDR1 SNHLY, CDR2 FYNNEI. The V segment lost 7 bases and the J segment 8 bases; nucleotides outside the gene matches: 10. CDR3 length: 14 residues. The CDR3 nucleotides are TGTGCCAGCACACCTAGCGGAGGTCGAGGGGAGCTGTTTTTT. This sequence encodes CASTPSGGRGELFF.

V usage is TRBV3-1 (or the pseudogene TRBV3-2) and J usage is TRBJ2-4; D is perhaps TRBD1 (6 bases). CDR3 length equals 15 residues. Germline CDR1 LGHDT, CDR2 YNNKEL (reference sequence). V dropped 3 bases and J dropped 0 bases, with 9 bases sitting between them. The CDR3 DNA follows: TGTGCCAGCAGCCACCAGGGGTTAGCCAAAAACATTCAGTACTTC. It translates to CASSHQGLAKNIQYF.

V usage is TRBV18 and J usage is TRBJ1-4; TRBD1 is a possible D gene (6 bases). Germline V gives CDR1 KGHSH, CDR2 LQKENI. The CDR3 contains 14 residues. V lost 5 bases to trimming and J lost 8 bases, with 15 bases between them. CDR3 amino acids: CASSRDTDGEKLFF. CDR3 in DNA: TGTGCCAGCTCAAGGGACACCGACGGGGAAAAACTGTTTTTT.